The 21 T cell receptor beta chains given below trace back to one sample, sequenced in a study of cytomegalovirus exposure and HLA in healthy donors. The repertoire was sequenced with immunoSEQ multiplex PCR; TCRdb's copy has only in-frame clones and lacks some. The sample carries more than 250,000 clones, approximately 90% recorded once. Source material: PBMCs. All receptors come from a woman younger than 30 in good health and CMV-seronegative.

The chain uses TRBV19 and TRBJ2-7; tentatively, D is TRBD2 (7 bases). Per germline, CDR1 LNHDA and CDR2 SQIVND (reference sequence). The germline V and J ends were trimmed by 7 bases and 0 bases, with 10 bases remaining between them. The length of the CDR3 is 13 residues. DNA of the CDR3: TGTGCCAGTAAGGCGGGGGCCTCCTACGAGCAGTACTTC. Protein: CASKAGASYEQYF.

The rearrangement uses TRBV4-3 and TRBJ1-2; D unresolved. The germline gives CDR1 LGHNA, CDR2 YSLEER. The CDR3 extends over 13 amino acids. V shed 1 base and J shed 8 bases, with 11 bases lying between them. CDR3: CASSQGSVGGYTF. CDR3 DNA sequence: TGCGCCAGCAGCCAAGGCAGCGTCGGGGGCTACACCTTC.

This chain connects TRBV5-1 to TRBJ2-1; 11 bases are shared with TRBD2. CDR1 is SGHRS and CDR2 is YFSETQ in the germline V gene. The CDR3 has 15 residues. The V and J ends lost 5 bases and 5 bases, in that order; junction bases with no gene match: 6. The CDR3 nucleotides read TGCGCCAGCAGTCTTGTAGCGGGAGGGAACAATGAGCAGTTCTTC. This encodes CASSLVAGGNNEQFF.

The rearrangement joins TRBV19 to TRBJ1-1, with 7 bases aligning to TRBD1. The CDR3 consists of 15 residues. The V and J ends lost 4 bases and 6 bases, in that order; junction bases with no gene match: 11. Germline V CDR1 and CDR2: LNHDA, SQIVND (reference sequence). CDR3 amino acids: CASSTRQGEGPEAFF. The CDR3 DNA reads TGTGCCAGTAGTACCCGACAGGGAGAGGGCCCTGAAGCTTTCTTT.

This clone was seen only a few times. The chain couples TRBV18 to TRBJ1-2; no definite D call. The CDR3 loop spans 14 amino acids. CDR1 KGHSH and CDR2 LQKENI come from the germline V gene. Trimming removed 0 bases at V and 1 base at J, with 6 bases between. The CDR3 loop is CASSPPSVNYGYTF. The DNA of the CDR3 is TGTGCCAGCTCACCACCATCAGTTAACTATGGCTACACCTTC.

The chain has TRBV4-1 and TRBJ2-5; D might be TRBD2 (6 bases). Germline CDR1 and CDR2: MGHRA and YSYEKL. V was cut by 1 base and J by 1 base, with 19 bases left in between. The CDR3 runs to 18 residues. The CDR3 region has the DNA TGCGCCAGCAGCCAAGGGGTCGGGGCGGGACGGCTCCAAGAGACCCAGTACTTC. Its protein is CASSQGVGAGRLQETQYF.

This clone was seen a few times. The chain employs TRBV6-5 and TRBJ1-2; 11 bases map to TRBD1. Trimming took 0 bases from V and 3 from J; bases not matched to a gene: 0. CDR1 and CDR2 from the germline V gene are MNHEY and SVGAGI. The CDR3 spans 15 residues. The DNA of the CDR3 is TGTGCCAGCAGTTACTCGGACAGGGGGCACTATGGCTACACCTTC. Translating it yields CASSYSDRGHYGYTF.

The J gene is TRBJ2-3, the V gene TRBV13; tentatively, D is TRBD2 (6 bases). Germline CDR1 is PRHDT and CDR2 is FYEKMQ (reference sequence). The length of the CDR3 is 14 residues. V was cut by 1 base and J by 5 bases, with 10 bases left in between. The CDR3 nucleotides are TGTGCCAGCAGCTTAGTCGGGAGAGTAGATACGCAGTATTTT. Encoded protein: CASSLVGRVDTQYF.

The chain carries TRBV7-3 and TRBJ2-1; 11 bases align to TRBD2. J lost 2 bases, V lost 3 bases, and 12 bases had no gene match. CDR1 SGHTA and CDR2 FQGTGA come from the germline V gene. The CDR3 consists of 19 residues. The CDR3 region is CASSFVLAGGPMTYNEQFF. The CDR3 DNA is TGTGCCAGCAGCTTCGTGCTAGCGGGAGGTCCCATGACCTACAATGAGCAGTTCTTC.

This rearrangement joins TRBV5-1 to TRBJ2-7; TRBD1 matches 7 bases. The V segment lost 4 bases and the J segment 3 bases; nucleotides outside the gene matches: 4. CDR1 and CDR2 from the germline V gene are SGHRS and YFSETQ. The CDR3 contains 13 residues. In DNA form, the CDR3 reads TGCGCCAGCAGCGCGGACAGGAACTACGAGCAGTACTTC. Encoded protein: CASSADRNYEQYF.

The rearrangement uses TRBV6-1 and TRBJ1-2, with TRBD1 matching 7 bases. This CDR3 comprises 14 residues. Germline assignment: CDR1 MNHNS and CDR2 SASEGT. The V segment lost 6 bases and the J segment 3 bases; nucleotides outside the gene matches: 7. CDR3 bases: TGTGCCAGCAGCGAGGCAGACAGGGACTATGGCTACACCTTC. Translation gives CASSEADRDYGYTF.

The rearrangement joins TRBV6-5 to TRBJ1-1; D perhaps matches TRBD1 (6 bases). CDR1 is MNHEY, CDR2 SVGAGI, per germline. CDR3 length: 15 residues. Trimming cost V 0 bases and J 4 bases, with 12 bases left between them. The CDR3 sequence is CASSYSQGSGTEAFF. The CDR3 nucleotides are TGTGCCAGCAGTTACTCGCAGGGGTCGGGCACTGAAGCTTTCTTT.

The V call is TRBV7-3, the J call TRBJ2-5; TRBD1 matches at 8 bases. The trim removed 5 bases at V and 5 bases at J, leaving 7 bases unmatched. Germline loops: CDR1 SGHTA, CDR2 FQGTGA. This CDR3 is 14 amino acids long. In DNA, the CDR3 is TGTGCCAGCAGCCCCCAGGGGGCGGGGGAGACCCAGTACTTC. It yields the protein CASSPQGAGETQYF.

The V and J genes are TRBV18 and TRBJ2-7; 9 bases are a match to TRBD1. The J segment lost 6 bases and the V segment lost 0 bases, leaving 9 bases of the junction unmatched. Germline V lookup: CDR1 KGHSH, CDR2 LQKENI. The CDR3 is 16 amino acids. This chain's CDR3 is CASSPPKGQGGSEQYF. CDR3 nucleotide sequence: TGTGCCAGCTCACCACCGAAGGGACAGGGAGGTTCCGAGCAGTACTTC.

V and J are TRBV27 and TRBJ1-5; no clear D. Trimming shortened V by 6 bases and J by 3 bases, and 12 bases separated the two germline ends. Germline V CDR1 and CDR2: MNHEY, SMNVEV (reference sequence). CDR3 length equals 14 residues. The CDR3 region is CASRLTETNQPQHF. The CDR3 nucleotides are TGTGCCAGCAGACTTACAGAGACCAATCAGCCCCAGCATTTT.

The chain has TRBV6-6 and TRBJ1-1; tentatively, D is TRBD1 (5 bases). From germline, CDR1 is MNHNY and CDR2 SVGAGI (reference sequence). V was pared by 0 bases and J by 4 bases, with 12 bases between. This CDR3 spans 15 amino acids. The CDR3 loop reads CASSYSTGARTEAFF. DNA for the CDR3: TGTGCCAGCAGTTACTCGACTGGGGCACGCACTGAAGCTTTCTTT.

The J gene is TRBJ2-3, the V gene TRBV7-3; weak D call: TRBD1 (6 bases). Germline assignment: CDR1 SGHTA and CDR2 FQGTGA. V lost 5 bases and J 2 bases, leaving 11 bases between the germline ends. The CDR3 is made up of 14 amino acids. In DNA, the CDR3 is TGTGCCAGCAGCCTGACAGGATTCACAGATACGCAGTATTTT. This sequence encodes CASSLTGFTDTQYF.

V and J are TRBV28 and TRBJ2-7; 7 nucleotides align to TRBD1. The CDR3 is 15 amino acids. Trimming at V came to 5 bases and at J to 9 bases, leaving 16 bases not matched to a gene. CDR1 is MDHEN and CDR2 is SYDVKM in the germline V gene. In nucleotides, the CDR3 is TGTGCCAGCAGTGGACCCCGGGACAGCGGACTGGGGCAGTACTTC. Amino acids: CASSGPRDSGLGQYF.

J is TRBJ1-1 and V is TRBV28; no reliable D call. Trimming left V 4 bases short and J 2 bases short, with 8 bases between. The CDR3 totals 13 residues. The germline gives CDR1 MDHEN, CDR2 SYDVKM. The CDR3 region has the DNA TGTGCCAGCAGTTCTCCAGATAACACTGAAGCTTTCTTT. It codes for CASSSPDNTEAFF. The full variable domain, rest sourced from reference TRBV28 and TRBJ1-1, is DVKVTQSSRYLVKRTGEKVFLECVQDMDHENMFWYRQDPGLGLRLIYFSYDVKMKEKGDIPEGYSVSREKKERFSLILESASTNQTSMYLCASSSPDNTEAFFGQGTRLTVV.

The rearrangement uses TRBV6-6 and TRBJ1-5; TRBD1 matches 7 bases. The V gene end was trimmed by 7 bases and the J gene end by 11 bases; junction bases not matched to a gene: 20. CDR1 and CDR2 (germline): MNHNY, SVGAGI (reference sequence). CDR3 length equals 16 residues. The CDR3 DNA reads TGTGCCAGCACCGAAGTGGGACAGAGGCCGTCGTGGGCCCAGCATTTT. Translated, it gives CASTEVGQRPSWAQHF.

The rearrangement links TRBV5-1 to TRBJ1-2; TRBD1 is a possible D gene (5 bases). V was trimmed by 3 bases and J by 4 bases, leaving 10 bases between them. CDR1 and CDR2 (germline): SGHRS, YFSETQ. There are 13 residues in the CDR3. CDR3: CASSWGEAYGYTF. The CDR3 region has the DNA TGCGCCAGCAGCTGGGGGGAGGCCTATGGCTACACCTTC.